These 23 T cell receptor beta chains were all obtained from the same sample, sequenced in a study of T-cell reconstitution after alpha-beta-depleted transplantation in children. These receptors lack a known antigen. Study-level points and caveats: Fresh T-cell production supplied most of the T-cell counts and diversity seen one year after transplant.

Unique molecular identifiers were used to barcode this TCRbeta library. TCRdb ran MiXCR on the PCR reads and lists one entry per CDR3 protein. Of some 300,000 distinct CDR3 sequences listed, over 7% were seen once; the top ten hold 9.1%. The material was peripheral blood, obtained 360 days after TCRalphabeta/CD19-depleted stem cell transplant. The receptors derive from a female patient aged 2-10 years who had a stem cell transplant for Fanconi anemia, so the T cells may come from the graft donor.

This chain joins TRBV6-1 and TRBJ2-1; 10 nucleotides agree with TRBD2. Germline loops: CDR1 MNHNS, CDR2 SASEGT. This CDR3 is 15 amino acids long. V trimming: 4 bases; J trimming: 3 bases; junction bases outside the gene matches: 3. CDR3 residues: CASSAGLAVYNEQFF. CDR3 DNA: TGTGCCAGCAGTGCCGGACTAGCGGTCTACAATGAGCAGTTCTTC.

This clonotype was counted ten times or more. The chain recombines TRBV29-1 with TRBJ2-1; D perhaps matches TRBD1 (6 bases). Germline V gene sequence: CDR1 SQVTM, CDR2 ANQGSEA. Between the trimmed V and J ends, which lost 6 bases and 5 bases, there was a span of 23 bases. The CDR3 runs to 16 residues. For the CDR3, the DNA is TGCAGCGTCGCCAAGAGGTCACAGGGTAAGCACAATGAGCAGTTCTTC. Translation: CSVAKRSQGKHNEQFF.

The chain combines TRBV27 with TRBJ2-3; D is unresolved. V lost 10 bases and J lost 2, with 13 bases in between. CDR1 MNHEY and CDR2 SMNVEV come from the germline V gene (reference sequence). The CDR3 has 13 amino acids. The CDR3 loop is CAIPRQDTDTQYF. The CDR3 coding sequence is TGTGCCATCCCCCGGCAGGACACAGATACGCAGTATTTT.

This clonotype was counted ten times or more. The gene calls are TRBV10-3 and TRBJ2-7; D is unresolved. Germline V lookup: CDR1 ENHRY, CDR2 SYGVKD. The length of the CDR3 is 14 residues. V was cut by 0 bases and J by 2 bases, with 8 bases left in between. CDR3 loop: CAISESAVPYEQYF. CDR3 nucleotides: TGTGCCATCAGTGAGTCGGCAGTACCCTACGAGCAGTACTTC.

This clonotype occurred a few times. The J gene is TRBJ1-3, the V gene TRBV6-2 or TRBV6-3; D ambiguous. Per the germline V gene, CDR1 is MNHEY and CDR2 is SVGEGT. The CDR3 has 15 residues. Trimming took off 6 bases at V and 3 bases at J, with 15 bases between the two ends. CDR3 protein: CASSRPSAVGNTIYF. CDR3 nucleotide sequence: TGTGCCAGCAGCCGACCATCTGCAGTTGGAAACACCATATATTTT.

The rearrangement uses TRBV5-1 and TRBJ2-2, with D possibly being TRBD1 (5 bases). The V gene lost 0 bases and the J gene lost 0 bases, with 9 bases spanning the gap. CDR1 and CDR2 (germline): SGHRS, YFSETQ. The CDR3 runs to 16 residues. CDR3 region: CASSLARGSNTGELFF. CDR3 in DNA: TGCGCCAGCAGCTTGGCTAGGGGATCGAACACCGGGGAGCTGTTTTTT. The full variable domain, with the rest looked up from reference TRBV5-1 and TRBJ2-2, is KAGVTQTPRYLIKTRGQQVTLSCSPISGHRSVSWYQQTPGQGLQFLFEYFSETQRNKGNFPGRFSGRQFSNSRSEMNVSTLELGDSALYLCASSLARGSNTGELFFGEGSRLTVL.

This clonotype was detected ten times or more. The CDR3 DNA follows: TGTGCCAGCAGTGGGGTTAGCGGCCTGTATAATGAGCAGTTCTTC. It translates to CASSGVSGLYNEQFF. The chain uses TRBV25-1 and TRBJ2-1; D perhaps matches TRBD2 (6 bases). The CDR3 spans 15 residues. In germline, CDR1 is MGHDK, CDR2 SYGVNS. Trimming left V 4 bases short and J 7 bases short, with 17 bases between.

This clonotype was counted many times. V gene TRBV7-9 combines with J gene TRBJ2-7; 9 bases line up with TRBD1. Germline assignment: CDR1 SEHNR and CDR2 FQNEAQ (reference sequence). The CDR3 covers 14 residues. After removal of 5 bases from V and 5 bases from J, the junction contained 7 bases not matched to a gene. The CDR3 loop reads CASSRGQGNHEQYF. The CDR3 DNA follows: TGTGCCAGCAGCCGAGGACAGGGGAACCACGAGCAGTACTTC.

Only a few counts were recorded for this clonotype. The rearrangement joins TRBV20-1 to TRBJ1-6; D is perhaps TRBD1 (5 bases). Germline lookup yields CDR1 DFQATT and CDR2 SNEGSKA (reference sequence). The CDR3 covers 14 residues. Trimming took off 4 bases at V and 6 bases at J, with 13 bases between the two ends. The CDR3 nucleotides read TGCAGTGCTAAAATAGGGACGGTTAATTCACCCCTCCACTTT. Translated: CSAKIGTVNSPLHF.

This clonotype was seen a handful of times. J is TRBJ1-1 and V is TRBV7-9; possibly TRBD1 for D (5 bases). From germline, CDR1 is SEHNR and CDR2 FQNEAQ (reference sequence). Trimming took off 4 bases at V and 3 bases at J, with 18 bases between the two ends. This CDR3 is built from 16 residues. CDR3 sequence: CASSYPFRDGYTEAFF. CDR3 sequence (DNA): TGTGCCAGCAGCTATCCCTTCCGGGACGGATACACTGAAGCTTTCTTT.

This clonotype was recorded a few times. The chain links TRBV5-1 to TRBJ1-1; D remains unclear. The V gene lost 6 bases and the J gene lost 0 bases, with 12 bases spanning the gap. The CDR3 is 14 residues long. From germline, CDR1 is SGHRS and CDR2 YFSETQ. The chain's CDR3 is CASTTAGVNTEAFF. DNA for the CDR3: TGCGCCAGCACCACGGCCGGGGTGAACACTGAAGCTTTCTTT.

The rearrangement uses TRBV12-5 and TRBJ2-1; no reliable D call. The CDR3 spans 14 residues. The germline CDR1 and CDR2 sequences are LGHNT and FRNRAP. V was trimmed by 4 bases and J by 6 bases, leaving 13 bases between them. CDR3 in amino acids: CASGSPTIVNEQFF. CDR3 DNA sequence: TGTGCTAGTGGTTCCCCCACCATCGTCAATGAGCAGTTCTTC.

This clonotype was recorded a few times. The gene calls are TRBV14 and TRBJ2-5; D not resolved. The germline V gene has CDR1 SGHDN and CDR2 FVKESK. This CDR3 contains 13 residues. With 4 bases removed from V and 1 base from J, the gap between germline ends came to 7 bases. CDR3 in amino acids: CASSRQIQETQYF. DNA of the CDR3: TGTGCCAGCAGCCGGCAGATCCAAGAGACCCAGTACTTC.

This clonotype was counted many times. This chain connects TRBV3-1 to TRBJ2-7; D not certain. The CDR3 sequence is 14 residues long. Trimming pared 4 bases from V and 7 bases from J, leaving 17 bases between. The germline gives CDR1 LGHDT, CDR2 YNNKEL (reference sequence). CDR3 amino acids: CASSRAPAHGEQYF. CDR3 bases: TGTGCCAGCAGCCGAGCGCCCGCCCATGGAGAGCAGTACTTC.

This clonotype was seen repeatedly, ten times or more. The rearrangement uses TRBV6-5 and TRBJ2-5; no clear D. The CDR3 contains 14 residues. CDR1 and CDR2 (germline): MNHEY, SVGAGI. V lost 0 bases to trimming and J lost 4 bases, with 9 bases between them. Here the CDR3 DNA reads TGTGCCAGCAGTTACTCGCTTCTCGGAGAGACCCAGTACTTC. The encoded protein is CASSYSLLGETQYF.

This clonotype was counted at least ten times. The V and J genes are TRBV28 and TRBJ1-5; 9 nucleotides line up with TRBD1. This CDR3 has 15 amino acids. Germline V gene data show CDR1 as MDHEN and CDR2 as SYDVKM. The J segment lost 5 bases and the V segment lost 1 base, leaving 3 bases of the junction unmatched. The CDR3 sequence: CASSLYRTGDQPQHF. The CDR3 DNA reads TGTGCCAGCAGTTTATATCGGACAGGGGATCAGCCCCAGCATTTT.

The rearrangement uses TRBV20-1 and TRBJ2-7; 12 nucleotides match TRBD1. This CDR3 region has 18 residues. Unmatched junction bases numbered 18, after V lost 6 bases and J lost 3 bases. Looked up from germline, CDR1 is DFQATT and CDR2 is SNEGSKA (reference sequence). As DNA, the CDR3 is TGCAGTGCCGCTACCGGGACAGGGGGCCCACCCAAATTCTACGAGCAGTACTTC. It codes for CSAATGTGGPPKFYEQYF.

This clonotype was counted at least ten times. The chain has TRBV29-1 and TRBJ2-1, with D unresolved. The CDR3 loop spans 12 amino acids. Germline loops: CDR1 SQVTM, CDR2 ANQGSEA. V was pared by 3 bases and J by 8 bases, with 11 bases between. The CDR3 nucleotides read TGCAGCGTTGAGCGGCAGGCTCATGAGCAGTTCTTC. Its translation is CSVERQAHEQFF.

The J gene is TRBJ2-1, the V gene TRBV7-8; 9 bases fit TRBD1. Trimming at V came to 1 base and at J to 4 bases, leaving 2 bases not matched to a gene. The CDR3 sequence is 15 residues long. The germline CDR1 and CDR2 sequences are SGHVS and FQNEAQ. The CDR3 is CASSLGQGVYNEQFF. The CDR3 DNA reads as TGTGCCAGCAGCTTAGGACAGGGGGTGTACAATGAGCAGTTCTTC.

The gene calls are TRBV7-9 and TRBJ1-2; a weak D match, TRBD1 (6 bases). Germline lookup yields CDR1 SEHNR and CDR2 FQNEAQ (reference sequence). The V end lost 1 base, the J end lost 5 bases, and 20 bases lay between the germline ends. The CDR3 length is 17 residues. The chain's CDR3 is CASSLEGSGHRRYGYTF. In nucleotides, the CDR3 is TGTGCCAGCAGCTTAGAGGGTTCGGGACACCGAAGATATGGCTACACCTTC.

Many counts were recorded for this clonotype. The CDR3 DNA is TGCGCCGGGCTAGTAGGAGAGACCCAGTACTTC. Protein sequence: CAGLVGETQYF. The chain is built from TRBV29-1 and TRBJ2-5; D gene ambiguous. CDR3 length: 11 amino acids. Germline V gene lookup returns CDR1 SQVTM and CDR2 ANQGSEA.

CDR3 residues: CSARDPRTTNEKLFF. DNA for the CDR3: TGCAGTGCTAGAGATCCCAGGACAACTAATGAAAAACTGTTTTTT. This chain connects TRBV20-1 to TRBJ1-4; no definite D call. From germline, CDR1 is DFQATT and CDR2 SNEGSKA (reference sequence). Trimming removed 0 bases from V and 0 bases from J, with 8 bases in between. The CDR3 loop spans 15 amino acids.

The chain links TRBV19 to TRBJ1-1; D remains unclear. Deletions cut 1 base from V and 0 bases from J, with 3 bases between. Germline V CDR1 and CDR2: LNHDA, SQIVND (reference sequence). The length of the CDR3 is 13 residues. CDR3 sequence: CASSIGMNTEAFF. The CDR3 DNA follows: TGTGCCAGTAGTATAGGCATGAACACTGAAGCTTTCTTT.